A selection of T cell receptor beta chains follows, all from one sample in a study of cytomegalovirus exposure and HLA in healthy donors. TCRdb's table, derived via immunoSEQ multiplex PCR, lists solely in-frame clones and lacks some. Found here are some 75,000 clones; the top ten clones hold around 7%. Sequencing used PBMCs. These receptors all stem from a female donor in good health and CMV-seropositive. The CDR3 runs from the conserved cysteine through the conserved F or W. Each record gives: D gene, V gene, J gene, CDR3 DNA, CDR3 protein. The D gene is left open where the match is weak.

>NA|TRBV9|TRBJ1-4
TGTGCCAGCGGGACGGGAGCAACTAATGAAAAACTGTTTTTT
CASGTGATNEKLFF
>TRBD2|TRBV7-2|TRBJ2-7
TGTGCCAGCAGCCCCCGGACTAGCGGATCCCGTACCTACGAGCAGTACTTC
CASSPRTSGSRTYEQYF
>TRBD1|TRBV7-9|TRBJ2-3
TGTGCCAGCAGCTTCCCCGGACAGGGACCACAATTCGGCACAGATACGCAGTATTTT
CASSFPGQGPQFGTDTQYF
>NA|TRBV9|TRBJ2-4
TGTGCCAGCAGCCCGGAGAGGGTACCAAACATTCAGTACTTC
CASSPERVPNIQYF
>NA|TRBV10-3|TRBJ1-4
TGTGCCATCAGTGAGTCCCCCGCAACTAATGAAAAACTGTTTTTT
CAISESPATNEKLFF
>NA|TRBV4-1|TRBJ2-7
TGCGCCAGCAGCCAGCCGACCACAGGGAGCGCCTACGAGCAGTACTTC
CASSQPTTGSAYEQYF
>NA|TRBV27|TRBJ2-7
TGTGCCAGCAGTCTCCGAGGGGGATACGAGCAGTACTTC
CASSLRGGYEQYF
>TRBD1|TRBV5-1|TRBJ2-7
TGCGCCAGCAGAAAACCGGGACAGCTTAAGAAGCAGTACTTC
CASRKPGQLKKQYF
>NA|TRBV28|TRBJ2-3
TGTGCCAGCAGTTTAAGGCAGGGCCGGGCAGATACGCAGTATTTT
CASSLRQGRADTQYF
>NA|TRBV19|TRBJ2-7
TGTGCCAGTAGTATAGGAAGGGAGGAGCAGTACTTC
CASSIGREEQYF
>TRBD2|TRBV19|TRBJ2-7
TGTGCCAGTAGTATGGAGGCACTAGCGGGATTTGAGCAGTACTTC
CASSMEALAGFEQYF
>NA|TRBV7-2|TRBJ2-3
TGTGCCAGCAGATATTACACAGATACGCAGTATTTT
CASRYYTDTQYF
>TRBD1|TRBV5-1|TRBJ1-1
TGCGCCAGCAGCTTGATGACAGGGGAAATTGAAGCTTTCTTT
CASSLMTGEIEAFF
>NA|TRBV30|TRBJ2-7
TGTGCCTGGAGTGTGAGATCCTACGAGCAGTACTTC
CAWSVRSYEQYF
>TRBD2|TRBV30|TRBJ2-7
TGTGCCTGGAGTGTGTGGACTAGCGGGGCCTACGAGCAGTACTTC
CAWSVWTSGAYEQYF
>NA|TRBV4-1|TRBJ1-5
TGCGCCAGCAGCCAAGAACCCCTCAGAGACAGCTGGGGCAATCAGCCCCAGCATTTT
CASSQEPLRDSWGNQPQHF
>NA|TRBV5-5|TRBJ1-5
TGTGCCAGTAGCCCCTCCGTAGATAGCAATCAGCCCCAGCATTTT
CASSPSVDSNQPQHF